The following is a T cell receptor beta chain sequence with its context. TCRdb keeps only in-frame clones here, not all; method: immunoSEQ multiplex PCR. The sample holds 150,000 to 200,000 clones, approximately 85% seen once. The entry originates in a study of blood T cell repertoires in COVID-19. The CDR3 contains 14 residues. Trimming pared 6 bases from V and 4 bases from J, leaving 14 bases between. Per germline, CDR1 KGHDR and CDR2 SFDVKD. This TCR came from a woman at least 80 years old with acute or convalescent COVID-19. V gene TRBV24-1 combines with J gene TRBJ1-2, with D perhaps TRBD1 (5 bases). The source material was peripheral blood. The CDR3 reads CATSPPGTFYGYTF. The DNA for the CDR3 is TGTGCCACCAGTCCCCCTGGGACTTTCTATGGCTACACCTTC.